This T cell receptor beta chain was captured in a study of T-cell memory formation after mild COVID-19. This clonotype was recorded a few times. The V gene lost 4 bases and the J gene lost 7 bases, with 12 bases spanning the gap. The CDR3 sequence is 13 residues long. Germline CDR1 and CDR2: SGDLS and YYNGEE. TCRdb re-called the 5' RACE reads with MiXCR, one entry per CDR3 protein. Counted here are fewer than 90,000 distinct CDR3 sequences, approximately 15% occurring once; the ten biggest clones make up about a third. Sequencing was done on a sample of PBMCs or a T cell subset sorted from them (not recorded which). The chain employs TRBV9 and TRBJ2-1; no firm D call. The receptor's source is an adult woman who had mild COVID-19 (a few samples of this study predate the infection). Cell type and time point are not known. This CDR3 is CASSPPQGNEQFF. For the CDR3, the DNA is TGTGCCAGCAGCCCGCCCCAAGGGAATGAGCAGTTCTTC.